The 9 T cell receptor beta chains below come from one sample, sequenced in a study of T cells in Graves' hyperthyroidism and ophthalmopathy. Researchers amplified the TCR beta CDR3 regions from RNA transcripts. RT-PCR in the first round (using the HTBI primer set) targeted the TCR CDR3. TCRdb ran MiXCR on the multiplex PCR reads and lists one entry per CDR3 protein. The table shows about 400,000 distinct CDR3 sequences, with over 11% occurring only once. Input material: blood. The receptors originated from a man in his fifties with Graves' ophthalmopathy.

The chain uses TRBV30 and TRBJ1-5, with 7 bases lining up with TRBD1. Per germline, CDR1 GTSNPN and CDR2 SVGIG (reference sequence). This CDR3 spans 13 amino acids. J gave up 1 base and V 8 bases, and 5 bases lay outside the gene matches. CDR3 nucleotides: TGTGCCAGTATGACAGGGAGCAATCAGCCCCAGCATTTT. It codes for CASMTGSNQPQHF.

Many counts were recorded for this clonotype. The V and J genes are TRBV28 and TRBJ2-3; D is uncertain. In germline, CDR1 is MDHEN, CDR2 SYDVKM. The CDR3 sequence is 13 residues long. V shed 5 bases and J shed 4 bases, with 10 bases lying between them. CDR3 region: CASSLDISDTQYF. CDR3 DNA sequence: TGTGCCAGCAGTCTGGATATATCAGATACGCAGTATTTT.

The table lists this clonotype with a few counts. The chain employs TRBV5-6 and TRBJ1-1, with 7 bases aligning to TRBD1. J was trimmed by 5 bases and V by 4 bases; bases with no gene match: 8. This CDR3 comprises 14 residues. Germline V gene data show CDR1 as SGHDT and CDR2 as YYEEEE. The CDR3 here is CASSPTGPRTEAFF. Written as DNA, the CDR3 is TGTGCCAGCAGCCCGACAGGGCCGCGGACTGAAGCTTTCTTT. Complete variable domain (other parts from reference TRBV5-6 and TRBJ1-1): DAGVTQSPTHLIKTRGQQVTLRCSPKSGHDTVSWYQQALGQGPQFIFQYYEEEERQRGNFPDRFSGHQFPNYSSELNVNALLLGDSALYLCASSPTGPRTEAFFGQGTRLTVV.

The chain combines TRBV20-1 with TRBJ1-2; 7 nucleotides match TRBD1. V was pared by 6 bases and J by 8 bases, with 9 bases of the junction left unmatched. This CDR3 has 12 amino acids. The germline V gene encodes CDR1 DFQATT and CDR2 SNEGSKA (reference sequence). The CDR3 DNA follows: TGCAGTGCCTCAGGGGGAAGAGCCGGCTACACCTTC. Protein sequence: CSASGGRAGYTF.

This clonotype was detected ten times or more. The chain couples TRBV3-1 to TRBJ2-7, with 10 bases identical to TRBD2. V lost 4 bases and J lost 3; bases outside the gene matches: 3. The CDR3 spans 14 residues. Germline CDR1 and CDR2: LGHDT and YNNKEL (reference sequence). The CDR3 region is CASSRGLAVYEQYF. CDR3 in DNA: TGTGCCAGCAGCCGCGGACTAGCGGTCTACGAGCAGTACTTC.

This clonotype was seen a few times. This chain links TRBV27 with TRBJ1-2; D uncertain. Trimming stripped 0 bases from V and 3 bases from J, with 11 bases between. The CDR3 is 15 residues long. The V gene's germline CDR1 is MNHEY and CDR2 SMNVEV (reference sequence). The CDR3 reads CASSLSRATYYGYTF. The CDR3 bases are TGTGCCAGCAGTTTATCGAGAGCTACGTACTATGGCTACACCTTC.

This clonotype was recorded many times. The J gene is TRBJ1-1, the V gene TRBV20-1; D remains ambiguous. Germline CDR1 DFQATT, CDR2 SNEGSKA (reference sequence). V dropped 1 base and J dropped 1 base, with 10 bases sitting between them. The CDR3 has 14 residues. CDR3 in DNA: TGCAGTGCTAGAGGGGAACGGGGGAACACTGAAGCTTTCTTT. This gives the protein CSARGERGNTEAFF.

This clonotype has a count of ten or more. The gene calls are TRBV29-1 and TRBJ2-3; 7 bases match TRBD2. The CDR3 spans 12 residues. CDR1 and CDR2 from the germline V gene are SQVTM and ANQGSEA. J gave up 6 bases and V 8 bases, and 8 bases lay outside the gene matches. CDR3 sequence (DNA): TGCAGCACTAGCGCCCCAGGGGATACGCAGTATTTT. Translation gives CSTSAPGDTQYF.

This clonotype was counted once. V gene TRBV7-2 combines with J gene TRBJ2-2; the D is unclear. The CDR3 contains 13 residues. The V and J ends lost 1 base and 8 bases respectively, with 8 bases between them. Germline V lookup: CDR1 SGHTA, CDR2 FQGNSA. CDR3 protein: CASSLGRFGELFF. The DNA for the CDR3 is TGTGCCAGCAGCTTAGGTCGGTTTGGGGAGCTGTTTTTT.